Shown below are 20 T cell receptor beta chains from a single sample sequenced in a study of breast tumors, draining lymph nodes, adjacent tissues. Breast cancer patients provided tissue from their axillary draining lymph nodes. TCRdb reprocessed the multiplex PCR reads via MiXCR and lists one record per CDR3 protein. The sample has some 97,000 distinct CDR3 sequences, around 21% seen once. The sample comprised axillary lymph node tissue. Every receptor here comes from a female donor with breast cancer. Some clones in this sample may be carry-over from other donors' samples.

This clonotype was detected many times. This chain joins TRBV20-1 and TRBJ2-3; D is ambiguous. The CDR3 extends over 12 amino acids. Trimming removed 0 bases from V and 6 bases from J, with 7 bases in between. CDR1 DFQATT and CDR2 SNEGSKA come from the germline V gene (reference sequence). CDR3 region: CSARESTDTQYF. CDR3 DNA sequence: TGCAGTGCTAGAGAGTCTACGGATACGCAGTATTTT.

Ten or more counts support this clonotype. The chain combines TRBV24-1 with TRBJ2-3; maybe TRBD2 (7 bases). Germline values: CDR1 KGHDR, CDR2 SFDVKD. Trimming pared 9 bases from V and 0 bases from J, leaving 15 bases between. The CDR3 is made up of 15 amino acids. The CDR3, as DNA: TGTGCCACCGGGCTAGGGGGGGAAAGCACAGATACGCAGTATTTT. Protein: CATGLGGESTDTQYF.

This clonotype has ten or more counts. This sequence joins TRBV5-6 and TRBJ1-5; D remains ambiguous. The CDR3 contains 14 residues. Deletions cut 4 bases from V and 5 bases from J, with 13 bases between. Germline V gene sequence: CDR1 SGHDT, CDR2 YYEEEE. Here the CDR3 DNA reads TGTGCCAGCAGCCGGGAAGGCTCGGATCAGCCCCAGCATTTT. It is translated as CASSREGSDQPQHF.

Of note for this clonotype: A much larger clone sits a single nucleotide away, making a read error possible. This chain uses TRBV5-6 with TRBJ2-7; D is perhaps TRBD1 or TRBD2 (5 bases each). Looked up from germline, CDR1 is SGHDT and CDR2 is YYEEEE. CDR3 length: 14 amino acids. CDR3 nucleotide sequence: TGTGCCGGCAGCTTATATGGGGGTACCTACGAGCAGTACTTC. Its translation: CAGSLYGGTYEQYF.

This clonotype was found many times. The V gene is TRBV7-8, the J gene TRBJ1-5; TRBD1 agrees at 7 bases. In germline, CDR1 is SGHVS, CDR2 FQNEAQ. The J segment lost 0 bases and the V segment lost 5 bases, leaving 7 bases of the junction unmatched. The CDR3 loop spans 16 amino acids. As DNA, the CDR3 is TGTGCCAGCAGCAACTTCGGGACAGTTAGCAATCAGCCCCAGCATTTT. This sequence encodes CASSNFGTVSNQPQHF.

This clonotype was detected a few times. J is TRBJ1-6 and V is TRBV3-1; TRBD1 matches at 7 bases. The CDR3 extends over 17 amino acids. Germline V gene data show CDR1 as LGHDT and CDR2 as YNNKEL (reference sequence). With V trimmed by 6 bases and J by 0 bases, 8 bases remained unmatched. For the CDR3, the DNA is TGTGCCAGCAGGGAAACAGGGGACTTCTCCTATAATTCACCCCTCCACTTT. Translation: CASRETGDFSYNSPLHF.

This clonotype was counted ten times or more. This chain joins TRBV15 and TRBJ1-2; D is possibly TRBD1 (6 bases). CDR1 LNHNV and CDR2 YYDKDF come from the germline V gene (reference sequence). The CDR3 totals 14 residues. V dropped 0 bases and J dropped 8 bases, with 13 bases sitting between them. Written as DNA, the CDR3 is TGTGCCACCAGCAGAGATCGCGGAGGGGGAGGCTACACCTTC. It encodes CATSRDRGGGGYTF.

This clonotype was found many times. The rearrangement uses TRBV12-3 or TRBV12-4 and TRBJ1-5; D ambiguous. CDR3 size: 15 residues. Trimming left V 3 bases short and J 0 bases short, with 9 bases between. DNA for the CDR3: TGTGCCAGCAGTTTGTCAGCCTATAGCAATCAGCCCCAGCATTTT. This translates into CASSLSAYSNQPQHF.

This clonotype was seen only a few times. The rearrangement uses TRBV28 and TRBJ1-2; possible D gene TRBD1, 6 bases. The germline V and J ends were trimmed by 6 bases and 1 base, with 24 bases remaining between them. The germline V gene encodes CDR1 MDHEN and CDR2 SYDVKM. The CDR3 runs to 18 residues. The CDR3 DNA follows: TGTGCCAGCAGCTCGGATAACAGGTGGGGGCAGCTTAACTATGGCTACACCTTC. It specifies CASSSDNRWGQLNYGYTF.

This clonotype came up many times. As DNA, the CDR3 is TGCAGTGCTATTAGCCAAGAGACCCAGTACTTC. It specifies CSAISQETQYF. The V and J genes are TRBV20-1 and TRBJ2-5; D unclear. CDR1 and CDR2 from the germline V gene are DFQATT and SNEGSKA (reference sequence). Trimming pared 4 bases from V and 1 base from J, leaving 4 bases between. The CDR3 covers 11 residues.

As for this clonotype: This may stem from a read error, because a much larger clone lies one nucleotide away. V and J are TRBV11-2 and TRBJ1-5; D might be TRBD1 (5 bases). This CDR3 has 15 residues. V was trimmed by 5 bases and J by 11 bases, leaving 22 bases between them. Looked up from germline, CDR1 is SGHAT and CDR2 is FQNNGV. CDR3 in amino acids: CASSPSVDYIGAQHF. The DNA for the CDR3 is TGTGCCAGCAGCCCCTCGGTGGACTACATAGGGGCCCAGCATTTT. The full variable domain, rest sourced from reference TRBV11-2 and TRBJ1-5, is EAGVAQSPRYKIIEKRQSVAFWCNPISGHATLYWYQQILGQGPKLLIQFQNNGVVDDSQLPKDRFSAERLKGVDSTLKIQPAKLEDSAVYLCASSPSVDYIGAQHFGDGTRLSIL.

The gene calls are TRBV19 and TRBJ2-6; TRBD1 or TRBD2 may be the D gene (5 bases each). The germline V gene encodes CDR1 LNHDA and CDR2 SQIVND (reference sequence). The V gene lost 4 bases and the J gene lost 0 bases, with 16 bases spanning the gap. The CDR3 runs 18 residues. This CDR3 is CASSTRDGAFSGANVLTF. CDR3 coding DNA: TGTGCCAGTAGTACCCGGGACGGAGCCTTCTCTGGGGCCAACGTCCTGACTTTC.

This clonotype showed up many times. The J gene is TRBJ2-3, the V gene TRBV7-6; TRBD1 aligns across 8 bases. CDR1 SGHVS and CDR2 FNYEAQ come from the germline V gene. This CDR3 region has 14 residues. J gave up 3 bases and V 6 bases, and 5 bases lay outside the gene matches. For the CDR3, the DNA is TGTGCCAGCAGACCAGGGGGCGGTACAGATACGCAGTATTTT. Translating gives CASRPGGGTDTQYF. Drawing the rest from reference TRBV7-6 and TRBJ2-3, the complete variable domain is GAGVSQSPRYKVTKRGQDVALRCDPISGHVSLYWYRQALGQGPEFLTYFNYEAQQDKSGLPNDRFSAERPEGSISTLTIQRTEQRDSAMYRCASRPGGGTDTQYFGPGTRLTVL.

The sample holds many counts of this clonotype. This chain connects TRBV5-6 to TRBJ2-1; D could derive from TRBD1 or TRBD2 (5 bases each). CDR3 length equals 18 residues. The V end lost 1 base, the J end lost 5 bases, and 22 bases lay between the germline ends. Looked up from germline, CDR1 is SGHDT and CDR2 is YYEEEE. The CDR3 DNA reads TGTGCCAGCAGCTTGTACGGGGTAGGGGTACAATCGGACAATGAGCAGTTCTTC. This encodes CASSLYGVGVQSDNEQFF.

Worth noting for this clonotype: A much bigger clone sits one base away, suggesting this may be a read error. The J gene is TRBJ2-5, the V gene TRBV12-3 or TRBV12-4, with 7 nucleotides matching TRBD2. CDR3 size: 15 residues. The V segment lost 6 bases and the J segment 4 bases; nucleotides outside the gene matches: 11. DNA for the CDR3: TGTGCCAGCAGCCTGGCTTGGGAGGGACGAGAGACCCAGTACTTC. It encodes CASSLAWEGRETQYF.

The sample holds many counts of this clonotype. The rearrangement joins TRBV7-2 to TRBJ1-6, with no clear D. CDR3 length: 12 amino acids. V was clipped by 6 bases and J by 6 bases, with 6 bases between them. CDR1 and CDR2 from the germline V gene are SGHTA and FQGNSA. In DNA form, the CDR3 reads TGTGCCAGCAGGCCGACTAATTCACCCCTCCACTTT. Its translation: CASRPTNSPLHF.

This clonotype has ten or more counts. The chain recombines TRBV12-3 or TRBV12-4 with TRBJ2-7; D may be TRBD2 (6 bases). CDR3 length: 14 amino acids. The V end was cut by 7 bases, the J end by 7 bases, with 20 bases between. The CDR3 DNA reads TGTGCCAGCACCCCGGGACTGGGGCCTCGGGAGCAGTACTTC. It yields the protein CASTPGLGPREQYF.

As concerns this clonotype: With a much larger clone just one base away, this may be a read error. Given the absence of the conserved phenylalanine or tryptophan at the CDR3 end, a read error is likely. The gene calls are TRBV2 and TRBJ1-2; D may be TRBD1 (5 bases). Trimming took 3 bases from V and 7 from J, leaving 12 bases between them. The CDR3 is 13 residues long. CDR1 and CDR2 from the germline V gene are SNHLY and FYNNEI. CDR3 coding DNA: TGTGCCAGCAGTGAGGTGCGGGACGGTGGCTACACCCTC. Amino acid sequence: CASSEVRDGGYTL.

This clonotype was found many times. This rearrangement joins TRBV11-2 to TRBJ2-3; 11 nucleotides match TRBD2. This CDR3 spans 14 amino acids. The germline V gene has CDR1 SGHAT and CDR2 FQNNGV. V shed 6 bases and J 4 bases; nucleotides not matched to a gene: 3. As DNA, the CDR3 is TGTGCCAGCAGGCCACTAGCGGGAGCAGATACGCAGTATTTT. It translates to CASRPLAGADTQYF.

As for this clonotype: One end of the junction does not line up with germline, which may come from a read error. The J gene is TRBJ1-5, the V gene TRBV28; 9 nucleotides align to TRBD1. Germline V gene lookup returns CDR1 MDHEN and CDR2 SYDVKM. The CDR3 is 15 amino acids. Here the CDR3 DNA reads TGTGCCAGCAGCCTAGAGGACAGGGGACGTCAGCCCGAGCATTTT. Residues: CASSLEDRGRQPEHF.